The 19 T cell receptor beta chains below come from one sample, sequenced in a study of CD8+ T cells in alopecia areata. Stated treatment: oral pan-JAK inhibitor, 5-10 mg twice daily. Reverse transcribed after extraction, RNA yielded cDNA as the sequencing template. TCRdb's copy holds only in-frame clones and misses some; the assay was immunoSEQ multiplex PCR. The data show 150,000 to 200,000 clones, roughly 60% seen once. The specimen comprised CD4+ T cells sorted from blood, sampled at week 24, from a patient treated with tofacitinib. The receptors here all came from a human donor with alopecia areata.

This clone was counted many times. This chain links TRBV7-2 with TRBJ2-3, with D hard to call. Germline V gene data show CDR1 as SGHTA and CDR2 as FQGNSA. CDR3 length equals 13 residues. V lost 4 bases and J lost 0, with 5 bases in between. The CDR3 DNA reads TGTGCCAGCAGCTCGTCTAGCACAGATACGCAGTATTTT. Protein sequence: CASSSSSTDTQYF.

This clone was seen more than once but under ten times. The CDR3 spells CASSPSRGGSYEQFF. The CDR3, as DNA: TGCGCCAGCAGCCCCTCGCGGGGGGGCTCGTATGAGCAGTTCTTC. The rearrangement uses TRBV4-3 and TRBJ2-1, with 9 positions matching TRBD2. The CDR3 is made up of 15 amino acids. The trim removed 4 bases at V and 8 bases at J, leaving 9 bases unmatched. Germline V gene data show CDR1 as LGHNA and CDR2 as YSLEER.

The CDR3, as DNA: TGTGCCAGCAGTGAATCAGGGAATAATTCACCCCTCCACTTT. Translated, it gives CASSESGNNSPLHF. The V call is TRBV25-1, the J call TRBJ1-6, with D possibly TRBD1 on 5 matching bases. Trimming stripped 1 base from V and 5 bases from J, with 6 bases between. The CDR3 sequence is 14 residues long. Germline CDR1 is MGHDK and CDR2 is SYGVNS. The full variable domain, with the rest looked up from reference TRBV25-1 and TRBJ1-6, is EADIYQTPRYLVIGTGKKITLECSQTMGHDKMYWYQQDPGMELHLIHYSYGVNSTEKGDLSSESTVSRIRTEHFPLTLESARPSHTSQYLCASSESGNNSPLHFGNGTRLTVT.

V is TRBV7-7 and J is TRBJ2-1; D uncertain. The V and J ends lost 1 base and 7 bases respectively, with 11 bases between them. The CDR3 runs 14 residues. CDR1 is SSHAT and CDR2 is FNYEAQ in the germline V gene (reference sequence). CDR3 nucleotides: TGTGCCAGCAGCTTAGGACAACAATCTAATGAGCAGTTCTTC. Residues: CASSLGQQSNEQFF. Using reference TRBV7-7 and TRBJ2-1 for the parts outside the CDR3, the full variable domain is GAGVSQSPRYKVTKRGQDVTLRCDPISSHATLYWYQQALGQGPEFLTYFNYEAQPDKSGLPSDRFSAERPEGSISTLTIQRTEQRDSAMYRCASSLGQQSNEQFFGPGTRLTVL.

This clone is a singleton in its sample. The chain is built from TRBV9 and TRBJ1-2, with 9 bases that match TRBD1. The germline gives CDR1 SGDLS, CDR2 YYNGEE. The CDR3 runs 15 residues. Germline trimming cut 1 base from V and 8 bases from J; bases unmatched to any gene: 9. The CDR3 DNA reads TGTGCCAGCAGCGTACATTCCAGGACAGGGGAAGGCTACACCTTC. Its translation: CASSVHSRTGEGYTF.

The J gene is TRBJ1-1, the V gene TRBV6-5; 7 bases fit TRBD1. The CDR3 totals 12 residues. Germline V gene data show CDR1 as MNHEY and CDR2 as SVGAGI. V gave up 5 bases and J gave up 9 bases; unmatched junction bases: 6. The DNA for the CDR3 is TGTGCCAGCAGTAACCCGGGACAGCAAGCTTTCTTT. This sequence encodes CASSNPGQQAFF.

In its sample, this clone was seen a few times. The J gene is TRBJ2-7, the V gene TRBV5-1; 7 bases match TRBD1. V gave up 0 bases and J gave up 7 bases; unmatched junction bases: 1. CDR1 SGHRS and CDR2 YFSETQ come from the germline V gene. This CDR3 is 12 amino acids long. In nucleotides, the CDR3 is TGCGCCAGCAGCTTGGGGACAGGAGAGCAGTACTTC. Its protein product is CASSLGTGEQYF.

This rearrangement joins TRBV7-9 to TRBJ1-4; D remains unclear. Trimming left V 1 base short and J 8 bases short, with 8 bases between. The CDR3 covers 13 residues. Germline V lookup: CDR1 SEHNR, CDR2 FQNEAQ (reference sequence). CDR3 coding DNA: TGTGCCAGCAGCTTAGATAGTGGGGAAAAACTGTTTTTT. It yields the protein CASSLDSGEKLFF.

This clone has more than one count but fewer than ten. The V and J genes are TRBV5-5 and TRBJ1-6; perhaps TRBD1 as D (6 bases). Trimming cost V 2 bases and J 9 bases, with 18 bases left between them. This CDR3 is built from 16 residues. CDR1 is SGHKS, CDR2 YYEKEE, per germline (reference sequence). This CDR3 is CASSFDLQGRISPLHF. As DNA, the CDR3 is TGTGCCAGCAGCTTCGATCTTCAGGGGCGGATTTCACCCCTCCACTTT.

This chain joins TRBV14 and TRBJ2-3, with 8 bases fitting TRBD1. The CDR3 spans 14 residues. Germline V gene lookup returns CDR1 SGHDN and CDR2 FVKESK. V lost 3 bases, J lost 4 bases, and 3 bases stayed unmatched. The CDR3 protein is CASSHGQGADTQYF. The CDR3 DNA is TGTGCCAGCAGCCACGGACAGGGTGCAGATACGCAGTATTTT. Filled out from reference TRBV14 and TRBJ2-3, the complete variable domain reads EAGVTQFPSHSVIEKGQTVTLRCDPISGHDNLYWYRRVMGKEIKFLLHFVKESKQDESGMPNNRFLAERTGGTYSTLKVQPAELEDSGVYFCASSHGQGADTQYFGPGTRLTVL.

The chain combines TRBV29-1 with TRBJ2-1; a weak D match, TRBD1 (5 bases). Trimming removed 3 bases at V and 6 bases at J, with 9 bases between. The germline V gene has CDR1 SQVTM and CDR2 ANQGSEA. The CDR3 has 12 amino acids. The CDR3 region is CSVDRQINEQFF. CDR3 sequence (DNA): TGCAGCGTTGATCGACAGATCAATGAGCAGTTCTTC.

As concerns this clone: The junction does not match germline at one end; this may be a read error. The gene calls are TRBV2 and TRBJ1-5; the D is unclear. The CDR3 consists of 13 residues. Germline loops: CDR1 SNHLY, CDR2 FYNNEI. The CDR3 is CAGSLDSNQPQHF. CDR3 nucleotides: TGTGCCGGCAGTCTAGATAGCAATCAGCCCCAGCATTTT.

About this clone: Additional DNA sequences in this sample encode the identical CDR3. This rearrangement joins TRBV7-2 to TRBJ2-7; D gene unclear. The CDR3 runs to 12 residues. Trimming cost V 2 bases and J 3 bases, with 5 bases left between them. In germline, CDR1 is SGHTA, CDR2 FQGNSA. The CDR3 spells CASSLSGYEQYF. CDR3 coding DNA: TGTGCCAGCAGCTTATCCGGCTACGAGCAGTACTTC.

This clone was counted a few times. The CDR3 nucleotides are TGTGCCAGCAGCTCGGGACTTAGCAATCAGCCCCAGCATTTT. As protein: CASSSGLSNQPQHF. The V call is TRBV7-2, the J call TRBJ1-5; D is possibly TRBD1 (5 bases). This CDR3 has 14 residues. V was pared by 4 bases and J by 0 bases, with 7 bases between. Germline CDR1 SGHTA, CDR2 FQGNSA.

The chain carries TRBV29-1 and TRBJ1-1, with TRBD1 matching over 7 bases. The CDR3 spans 15 residues. From germline, CDR1 is SQVTM and CDR2 ANQGSEA. The ends lost 1 base at V and 1 base at J; junction bases unmatched: 6. DNA of the CDR3: TGCAGCGTTGAAGTTCCGGGACAGCGGAACACTGAAGCTTTCTTT. Translation gives CSVEVPGQRNTEAFF.

The chain combines TRBV4-1 with TRBJ1-6; D unresolved. The CDR3 consists of 15 residues. In germline, CDR1 is MGHRA, CDR2 YSYEKL. The germline V and J ends were trimmed by 1 base and 7 bases, with 11 bases remaining between them. As DNA, the CDR3 is TGCGCCAGCAGCCAAGTGGCAAAAACCAATTCACCCCTCCACTTT. Encoded protein: CASSQVAKTNSPLHF.

V usage is TRBV30 and J usage is TRBJ1-1; D remains ambiguous. Germline V lookup: CDR1 GTSNPN, CDR2 SVGIG (reference sequence). V dropped 3 bases and J dropped 3 bases, with 8 bases sitting between them. The CDR3 extends over 12 amino acids. CDR3 amino acids: CAWRMEHTEAFF. In nucleotides, the CDR3 is TGTGCCTGGAGAATGGAGCACACTGAAGCTTTCTTT. The full variable domain, its missing parts supplied by reference TRBV30 and TRBJ1-1, is SQTIHQWPATLVQPVGSPLSLECTVEGTSNPNLYWYRQAAGRGLQLLFYSVGIGQISSEVPQNLSASRPQDRQFILSSKKLLLSDSGFYLCAWRMEHTEAFFGQGTRLTVV.

This chain uses TRBV4-2 with TRBJ1-1, with D uncertain. Germline V CDR1 and CDR2: LGHNA, YNFKEQ. Trimming pared 0 bases from V and 1 base from J, leaving 9 bases between. This CDR3 contains 15 residues. CDR3 loop: CASSQDWSSNTEAFF. CDR3 DNA sequence: TGTGCCAGCAGCCAAGATTGGAGTTCGAACACTGAAGCTTTCTTT.

The chain has TRBV6-1 and TRBJ2-2; 9 bases are shared with TRBD1. V dropped 4 bases and J dropped 4; count of bases not matched to a gene: 4. Per germline, CDR1 MNHNS and CDR2 SASEGT. This CDR3 region has 15 residues. This CDR3 reads CASSAGTGSTGELFF. CDR3 coding DNA: TGTGCCAGCAGTGCCGGGACAGGGTCCACCGGGGAGCTGTTTTTT.